These 30 T cell receptor beta chains came from one sample sequenced in a study of blood T cell repertoires in COVID-19. Clones were sequenced by immunoSEQ multiplex PCR, and TCRdb holds only the in-frame ones, with some missing. Among over 200,000 clones listed, around 75% were seen once. Sequencing was done on a sample of peripheral blood. These receptors all stem from a human donor in a cohort sampled during active COVID-19.

The chain recombines TRBV28 with TRBJ1-4, with 8 bases lining up with TRBD1. The CDR3 covers 13 residues. CDR1 is MDHEN, CDR2 SYDVKM, per germline. V trimming: 8 bases; J trimming: 4 bases; junction bases outside the gene matches: 3. The CDR3 reads CASGTGFNEKLFF. In DNA, the CDR3 is TGTGCCAGCGGGACAGGATTTAATGAAAAACTGTTTTTT.

The chain recombines TRBV3-1 (or the pseudogene TRBV3-2) with TRBJ2-7, with TRBD2 matching over 9 bases. Germline V gives CDR1 LGHDT, CDR2 YNNKEL (reference sequence). The ends lost 4 bases at V and 5 bases at J; junction bases unmatched: 9. CDR3 length equals 15 residues. CDR3 nucleotides: TGTGCCAGCAGCCTAGCGGGAGCTCGTACCCACGAGCAGTACTTC. The encoded protein is CASSLAGARTHEQYF.

This clone appeared a single time. This rearrangement joins TRBV9 to TRBJ2-5, with D possibly TRBD2 on 6 matching bases. Trimming removed 2 bases from V and 4 bases from J, with 18 bases in between. The CDR3 spans 16 residues. Germline lookup yields CDR1 SGDLS and CDR2 YYNGEE. The CDR3 sequence: CASSVSGLPDGETQYF. CDR3 DNA sequence: TGTGCCAGCAGCGTGTCCGGACTACCAGACGGAGAGACCCAGTACTTC. Using reference TRBV9 and TRBJ2-5 for the parts outside the CDR3, the full variable domain is DSGVTQTPKHLITATGQRVTLRCSPRSGDLSVYWYQQSLDQGLQFLIQYYNGEERAKGNILERFSAQQFPDLHSELNLSSLELGDSALYFCASSVSGLPDGETQYFGPGTRLLVL.

V gene TRBV6-5 combines with J gene TRBJ1-6, with D possibly matching TRBD1 (5 bases). The V end lost 5 bases, the J end lost 4 bases, and 12 bases lay between the germline ends. Germline V gene data show CDR1 as MNHEY and CDR2 as SVGAGI. The CDR3 covers 15 residues. This CDR3 reads CASSPSGGYNSPLHF. CDR3 sequence (DNA): TGTGCCAGCAGTCCCTCGGGGGGTTATAATTCACCCCTCCACTTT.

Only a few counts were recorded for this clone. The V and J genes are TRBV9 and TRBJ2-5, with TRBD2 matching 8 bases. The CDR3 totals 15 residues. Germline V gene sequence: CDR1 SGDLS, CDR2 YYNGEE. The V gene end was trimmed by 1 base and the J gene end by 4 bases; junction bases not matched to a gene: 6. This chain's CDR3 is CASSVRREDRETQYF. The CDR3 DNA follows: TGTGCCAGCAGCGTACGGCGGGAGGACCGAGAGACCCAGTACTTC.

This chain uses TRBV11-2 with TRBJ2-7, with unresolved D. Trimming took 1 base from V and 2 from J, leaving 9 bases between them. This CDR3 spans 14 amino acids. Germline V gives CDR1 SGHAT, CDR2 FQNNGV. The CDR3: CASSLAQETYEQYF. The CDR3 bases are TGTGCCAGCAGCTTAGCCCAGGAAACCTACGAGCAGTACTTC.

The rearrangement links TRBV5-1 to TRBJ2-5, with D uncertain. V was trimmed by 4 bases and J by 4 bases, leaving 14 bases between them. Germline CDR1 is SGHRS and CDR2 is YFSETQ. CDR3 length: 14 amino acids. CDR3 DNA: TGCGCCAGCAGCGTCTCGGGTGCCGGAGAGACCCAGTACTTC. Translation gives CASSVSGAGETQYF.

This clone was detected many times. V gene TRBV29-1 combines with J gene TRBJ2-1; 7 bases line up with TRBD2. Germline values: CDR1 SQVTM, CDR2 ANQGSEA. The trim removed 1 base at V and 9 bases at J, leaving 15 bases unmatched. The CDR3 is 16 residues long. DNA for the CDR3: TGCAGCGTTGAAGGCCCCCTAGCGGAAGAGTACCTTGAGCAGTTCTTC. Its protein product is CSVEGPLAEEYLEQFF.

This clone was found once. This chain connects TRBV30 to TRBJ1-6, with 10 bases aligning to TRBD1. J lost 9 bases, V lost 5 bases, and 10 bases had no gene match. The CDR3 loop spans 15 amino acids. Germline values: CDR1 GTSNPN, CDR2 SVGIG (reference sequence). The CDR3 bases are TGTGCCTGGGAGACAGGGGGCTCGCTGGGTTCACCCCTCCACTTT. It specifies CAWETGGSLGSPLHF.

The gene calls are TRBV9 and TRBJ2-7; D perhaps matches TRBD1 (5 bases). The CDR3 runs 13 residues. Per germline, CDR1 SGDLS and CDR2 YYNGEE. V lost 0 bases and J 6 bases, leaving 10 bases between the germline ends. CDR3 loop: CASSVEDSREQYF. The CDR3 bases are TGTGCCAGCAGCGTAGAAGACAGCCGCGAGCAGTACTTC.

The V call is TRBV7-2, the J call TRBJ2-1, with unresolved D. Trimming cost V 0 bases and J 6 bases, with 15 bases left between them. Germline V lookup: CDR1 SGHTA, CDR2 FQGNSA. The CDR3 length is 16 residues. The CDR3 DNA is TGTGCCAGCAGCTTAGCTACCCGTAGGAGTGGCAATGAGCAGTTCTTC. As protein: CASSLATRRSGNEQFF.

The chain uses TRBV11-2 and TRBJ2-2, with a weak D call TRBD1 (5 bases). The CDR3 spans 14 residues. V lost 3 bases and J 7 bases, leaving 12 bases between the germline ends. Germline-derived CDR1 and CDR2 are SGHAT and FQNNGV. Here the CDR3 reads CASSFRQGIGELFF. DNA of the CDR3: TGTGCCAGCAGCTTCCGTCAGGGCATCGGGGAGCTGTTTTTT.

The chain has TRBV28 and TRBJ1-6; 10 bases fit TRBD1. With 5 bases clipped from V and 8 bases from J, the junction kept 6 bases outside the gene matches. Germline assignment: CDR1 MDHEN and CDR2 SYDVKM. This CDR3 has 15 residues. CDR3 DNA sequence: TGTGCCAGCAGTCCGAACGGACAGGGGGATTCACCCCTCCACTTT. Translation: CASSPNGQGDSPLHF. Based on the CDR3 plus reference TRBV28 and TRBJ1-6, the full variable domain is DVKVTQSSRYLVKRTGEKVFLECVQDMDHENMFWYRQDPGLGLRLIYFSYDVKMKEKGDIPEGYSVSREKKERFSLILESASTNQTSMYLCASSPNGQGDSPLHFGNGTRLTVT.

The V gene is TRBV6-5, the J gene TRBJ1-4, with 8 bases that match TRBD1. CDR3 length equals 16 residues. Germline V CDR1 and CDR2: MNHEY, SVGAGI. The V gene end was trimmed by 4 bases and the J gene end by 7 bases; junction bases not matched to a gene: 11. As DNA, the CDR3 is TGTGCCAGCAGTTCACCTTGGACAGGGATGAGTGAAAAACTGTTTTTT. Its translation is CASSSPWTGMSEKLFF.

The chain couples TRBV7-2 to TRBJ1-2; TRBD1 might be the D (5 bases). Deletions cut 1 base from V and 4 bases from J, with 10 bases between. The CDR3 length is 14 residues. CDR1 and CDR2 (germline): SGHTA, FQGNSA. In DNA, the CDR3 is TGTGCCAGCAGCTTAGGCTGGGGGGGCTATGGCTACACCTTC. It codes for CASSLGWGGYGYTF.

The CDR3 sequence is CASRGQGGEQYF. CDR3 DNA sequence: TGTGCCAGCAGGGGACAGGGCGGCGAGCAGTACTTC. The gene calls are TRBV2 and TRBJ2-7; 9 bases map to TRBD1. With 6 bases clipped from V and 6 bases from J, the junction kept 3 bases outside the gene matches. CDR1 SNHLY and CDR2 FYNNEI come from the germline V gene. The CDR3 extends over 12 amino acids.

This clone was counted a few times. The CDR3 DNA sequence: TGTGCCATCAATAGGGAGTCGGGCCAGCCCCAGCATTTT. Translation: CAINRESGQPQHF. The chain joins TRBV10-3 to TRBJ1-5; no reliable D call. CDR3 size: 13 residues. Germline CDR1 reads ENHRY; CDR2 reads SYGVKD. Between the trimmed V and J ends, which lost 7 bases and 7 bases, there was a span of 14 bases.

The chain carries TRBV2 and TRBJ2-7, with no clear D. The germline gives CDR1 SNHLY, CDR2 FYNNEI. Trimming removed 3 bases from V and 5 bases from J, with 14 bases in between. This CDR3 contains 14 residues. The CDR3 bases are TGTGCCAGCAGTGAGGCCGTGCCGGGTCACGAGCAGTACTTC. Translated, it gives CASSEAVPGHEQYF.

The rearrangement links TRBV10-3 to TRBJ2-6, with 8 bases fitting TRBD1. Germline V gene lookup returns CDR1 ENHRY and CDR2 SYGVKD. CDR3 length: 16 residues. The trim removed 2 bases at V and 4 bases at J, leaving 4 bases unmatched. In nucleotides, the CDR3 is TGTGCCATCAGTGAGGGACAGGGTTCAGGGGCCAACGTCCTGACTTTC. It codes for CAISEGQGSGANVLTF.

The chain couples TRBV5-4 to TRBJ2-1, with 9 bases aligning to TRBD2. V shed 3 bases and J 3 bases; nucleotides not matched to a gene: 4. Germline CDR1 and CDR2: SGHNT and YYREEE (reference sequence). CDR3 length: 15 amino acids. CDR3 in amino acids: CASSSTSGGYNEQFF. CDR3 DNA: TGTGCCAGCAGCTCGACTAGCGGAGGCTACAATGAGCAGTTCTTC.

In this sample, this clone turned up a few times. This chain joins TRBV19 and TRBJ1-6; D unresolved. CDR1 and CDR2 (germline): LNHDA, SQIVND (reference sequence). CDR3 length: 12 amino acids. Trimming cost V 5 bases and J 7 bases, with 6 bases left between them. The CDR3 DNA sequence: TGTGCCAGTAGTGTGAGAAATTCACCCCTCCACTTT. This codes for CASSVRNSPLHF.

V and J are TRBV9 and TRBJ2-1, with TRBD2 identical over 8 bases. Trimming at V came to 1 base and at J to 3 bases, leaving 3 bases not matched to a gene. The V gene's germline CDR1 is SGDLS and CDR2 YYNGEE. The CDR3 totals 15 residues. CDR3 DNA sequence: TGTGCCAGCAGCGTATTCAGCGGGGGCTACAATGAGCAGTTCTTC. This codes for CASSVFSGGYNEQFF.

This chain uses TRBV27 with TRBJ2-1; 11 bases fit TRBD2. The CDR3 has 17 amino acids. The trim removed 0 bases at V and 7 bases at J, leaving 8 bases unmatched. The germline V gene has CDR1 MNHEY and CDR2 SMNVEV (reference sequence). CDR3 sequence reads: CASSLSRASGRMNEQFF. CDR3 in DNA: TGTGCCAGCAGTTTATCGAGGGCTAGCGGGAGGATGAATGAGCAGTTCTTC.

V and J are TRBV24-1 and TRBJ2-3, with TRBD1 matching over 9 bases. Germline V gene lookup returns CDR1 KGHDR and CDR2 SFDVKD. The trim removed 6 bases at V and 1 base at J, leaving 4 bases unmatched. The length of the CDR3 is 15 residues. As DNA, the CDR3 is TGTGCCACCAGTCGGACAGGGGTAGGCACAGATACGCAGTATTTT. It specifies CATSRTGVGTDTQYF.

This chain uses TRBV5-1 with TRBJ1-2, with D unclear. The ends were cut back, 3 bases at V and 5 bases at J, with 8 bases in the middle. The CDR3 is made up of 12 amino acids. Per the germline V gene, CDR1 is SGHRS and CDR2 is YFSETQ. CDR3 region: CASSSEAYGYTF. DNA of the CDR3: TGCGCCAGCAGCTCGGAAGCGTATGGCTACACCTTC.

This sequence joins TRBV6-6 and TRBJ2-3; D unclear. Between the trimmed V and J ends, which lost 6 bases and 0 bases, there was a span of 10 bases. The CDR3 covers 14 residues. Germline CDR1 MNHNY, CDR2 SVGAGI (reference sequence). The CDR3 bases are TGTGCCAGCAGCCCTGGGCCTAGCACAGATACGCAGTATTTT. This encodes CASSPGPSTDTQYF.

This clone has just one count. J is TRBJ2-7 and V is TRBV7-2; 7 nucleotides agree with TRBD1. With V trimmed by 5 bases and J by 0 bases, 7 bases remained unmatched. Germline V gives CDR1 SGHTA, CDR2 FQGNSA. The CDR3 totals 15 residues. The CDR3 loop is CASSLDRSSSYEQYF. In nucleotides, the CDR3 is TGTGCCAGCAGCCTGGACAGGTCCAGCTCCTACGAGCAGTACTTC. The full variable domain, with the rest looked up from reference TRBV7-2 and TRBJ2-7, is GAGVSQSPSNKVTEKGKDVELRCDPISGHTALYWYRQSLGQGLEFLIYFQGNSAPDKSGLPSDRFSAERTGGSVSTLTIQRTQQEDSAVYLCASSLDRSSSYEQYFGPGTRLTVT.

The rearrangement joins TRBV20-1 to TRBJ1-4; tentatively, D is TRBD1 (6 bases). There are 11 residues in the CDR3. CDR1 and CDR2 from the germline V gene are DFQATT and SNEGSKA (reference sequence). The CDR3 nucleotides are TGCAGCTACAGGGTGGGGGAAAAACTGTTTTTT. Its protein is CSYRVGEKLFF.

This rearrangement joins TRBV6-5 to TRBJ1-2, with 11 bases lining up with TRBD1. Germline V gene sequence: CDR1 MNHEY, CDR2 SVGAGI. The CDR3 covers 15 residues. V lost 6 bases, J lost 8 bases, and 11 bases stayed unmatched. The CDR3 bases are TGTGCCAGCAGCCAGTCCGGACAGGGGGCCAGCGGCTACACCTTC. Protein sequence: CASSQSGQGASGYTF.

This sequence joins TRBV20-1 and TRBJ1-5; unclear D gene. The CDR3 is made up of 14 amino acids. Germline values: CDR1 DFQATT, CDR2 SNEGSKA (reference sequence). The V end lost 3 bases, the J end lost 1 base, and 10 bases lay between the germline ends. The CDR3 spells CSASQPASNQPQHF. CDR3 nucleotides: TGCAGTGCTAGTCAGCCAGCGAGCAATCAGCCCCAGCATTTT.